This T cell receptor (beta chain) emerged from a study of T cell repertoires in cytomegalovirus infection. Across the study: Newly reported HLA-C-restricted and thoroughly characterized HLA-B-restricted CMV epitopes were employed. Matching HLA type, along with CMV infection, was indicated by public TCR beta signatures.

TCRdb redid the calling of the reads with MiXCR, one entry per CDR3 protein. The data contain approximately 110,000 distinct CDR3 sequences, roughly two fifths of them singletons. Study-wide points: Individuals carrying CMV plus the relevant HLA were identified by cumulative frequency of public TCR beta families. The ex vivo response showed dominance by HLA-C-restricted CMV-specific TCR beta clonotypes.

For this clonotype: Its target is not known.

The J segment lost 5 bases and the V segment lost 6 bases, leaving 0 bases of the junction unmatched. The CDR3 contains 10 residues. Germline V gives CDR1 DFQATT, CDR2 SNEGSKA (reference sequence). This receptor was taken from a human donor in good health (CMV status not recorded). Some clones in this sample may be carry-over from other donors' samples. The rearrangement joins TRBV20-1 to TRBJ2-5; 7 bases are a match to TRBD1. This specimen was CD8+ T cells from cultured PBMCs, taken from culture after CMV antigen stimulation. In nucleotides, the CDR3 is TGCAGTGCCAGGGGGGAGACCCAGTACTTC. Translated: CSARGETQYF.